This TCR beta chain was observed in a study of CXCR3-negative and CXCR3-positive naive CD8 T cells. The overall study: Collectively, the libraries yielded 140 million or so TRB reads in total, at about 1.5 +/- 0.3 million per library.

The method, 5' RACE with UMI labels, was used to prepare the TRB cDNA libraries. Following a re-call of the 5' RACE reads, TCRdb has one entry per CDR3 protein and lacks DNA. In total, the table holds fewer than 55,000 distinct CDR3 sequences. As to this clonotype: Its antigen is unidentified.

Study-wide results and limits: Both naive subsets carried similar amounts of surface CD5, so TCR strength was inferred from TRB CDR3 properties. PBMCs showed partially decreased CXCR3 expression after cryopreservation, and most assays used fresh PBMCs. Naive CXCR3-negative cells resembled naive CXCR3-positive cells in TRBV-TRBJ usage; memory cells differed.

Sequenced: naive CXCR3- CD8+ T cells from blood. Regarding subset: CD45RO-CCR7+CD27+CD95- naive CD8+ T cells lacking CXCR3 (TNR3-). The clonotype was recovered from a human donor in good health. Some clones in this sample may be carry-over from other donors' samples.

CDR3 sequence reads: CSVEDAAGGQNGELFF. V usage is TRBV29-1 and J usage is TRBJ2-2; TCRdb proposes TRBD2, but this gene call is untestable without DNA. The germline V gene encodes CDR1 SQVTM and CDR2 ANQGSEA. CDR3 length: 16 amino acids.